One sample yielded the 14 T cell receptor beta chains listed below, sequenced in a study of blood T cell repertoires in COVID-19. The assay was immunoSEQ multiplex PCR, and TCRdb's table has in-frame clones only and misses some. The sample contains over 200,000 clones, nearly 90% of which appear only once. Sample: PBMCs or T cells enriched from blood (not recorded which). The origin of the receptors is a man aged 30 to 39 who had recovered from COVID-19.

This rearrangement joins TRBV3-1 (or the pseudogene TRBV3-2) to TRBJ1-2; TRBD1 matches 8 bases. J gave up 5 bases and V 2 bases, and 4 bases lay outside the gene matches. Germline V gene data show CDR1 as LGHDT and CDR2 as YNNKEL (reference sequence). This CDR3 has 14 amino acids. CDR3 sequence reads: CASSQLDREYGYTF. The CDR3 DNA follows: TGTGCCAGCAGCCAACTGGACAGGGAGTATGGCTACACCTTC.

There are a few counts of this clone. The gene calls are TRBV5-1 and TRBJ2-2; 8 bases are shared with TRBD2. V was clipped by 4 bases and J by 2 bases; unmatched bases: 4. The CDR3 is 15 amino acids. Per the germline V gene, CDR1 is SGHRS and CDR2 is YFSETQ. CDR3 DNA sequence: TGCGCCAGCAGCGCCCTAGCGGGCAACACCGGGGAGCTGTTTTTT. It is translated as CASSALAGNTGELFF.

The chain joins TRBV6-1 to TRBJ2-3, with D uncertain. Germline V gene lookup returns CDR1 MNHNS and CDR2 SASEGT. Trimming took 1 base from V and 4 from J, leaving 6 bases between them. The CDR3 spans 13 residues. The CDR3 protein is CASSEVHSDTQYF. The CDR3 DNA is TGTGCCAGCAGTGAAGTACATTCAGATACGCAGTATTTT.

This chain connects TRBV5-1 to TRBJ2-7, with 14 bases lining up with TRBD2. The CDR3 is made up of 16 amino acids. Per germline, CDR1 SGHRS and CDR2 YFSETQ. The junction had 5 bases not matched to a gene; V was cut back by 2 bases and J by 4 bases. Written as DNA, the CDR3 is TGCGCCAGCAGCTTACCCGGGACTAGCGGGAGTTACGAGCAGTACTTC. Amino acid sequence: CASSLPGTSGSYEQYF. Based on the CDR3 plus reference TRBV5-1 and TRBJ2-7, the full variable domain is KAGVTQTPRYLIKTRGQQVTLSCSPISGHRSVSWYQQTPGQGLQFLFEYFSETQRNKGNFPGRFSGRQFSNSRSEMNVSTLELGDSALYLCASSLPGTSGSYEQYFGPGTRLTVT.

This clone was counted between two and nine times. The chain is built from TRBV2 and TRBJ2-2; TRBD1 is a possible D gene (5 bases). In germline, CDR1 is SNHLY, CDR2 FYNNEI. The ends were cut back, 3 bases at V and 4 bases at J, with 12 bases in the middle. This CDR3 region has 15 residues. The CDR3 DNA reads TGTGCCAGCAGTGACCGTGGGGCAGTCACCGGGGAGCTGTTTTTT. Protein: CASSDRGAVTGELFF.

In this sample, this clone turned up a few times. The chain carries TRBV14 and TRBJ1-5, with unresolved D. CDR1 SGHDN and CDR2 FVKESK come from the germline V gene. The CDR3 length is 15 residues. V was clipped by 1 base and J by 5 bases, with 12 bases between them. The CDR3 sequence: CASSQAGHRDQPQHF. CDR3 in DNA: TGTGCCAGCAGCCAAGCGGGTCACCGGGATCAGCCCCAGCATTTT.

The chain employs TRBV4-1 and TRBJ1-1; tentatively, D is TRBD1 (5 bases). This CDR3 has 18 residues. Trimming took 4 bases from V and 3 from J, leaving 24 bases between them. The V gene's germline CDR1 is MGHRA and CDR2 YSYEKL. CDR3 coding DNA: TGCGCCAGCAGCCTGTCCCCTCATAATCAGGGAGGGGACACTGAAGCTTTCTTT. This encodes CASSLSPHNQGGDTEAFF.

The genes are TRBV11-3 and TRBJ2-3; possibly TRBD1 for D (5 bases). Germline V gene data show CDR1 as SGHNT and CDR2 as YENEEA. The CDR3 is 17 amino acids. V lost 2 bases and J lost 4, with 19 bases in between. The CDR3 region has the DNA TGTGCCAGCAGCTTATGGGGTCTAGGGATGGGGCCAGATACGCAGTATTTT. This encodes CASSLWGLGMGPDTQYF.

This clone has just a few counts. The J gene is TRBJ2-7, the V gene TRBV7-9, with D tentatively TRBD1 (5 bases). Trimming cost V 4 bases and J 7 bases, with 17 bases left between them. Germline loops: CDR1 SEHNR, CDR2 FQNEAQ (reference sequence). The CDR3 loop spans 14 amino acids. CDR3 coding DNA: TGTGCCAGCAGCTCGCTAGGGGCGAGATGGGAGCAGTACTTC. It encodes CASSSLGARWEQYF.

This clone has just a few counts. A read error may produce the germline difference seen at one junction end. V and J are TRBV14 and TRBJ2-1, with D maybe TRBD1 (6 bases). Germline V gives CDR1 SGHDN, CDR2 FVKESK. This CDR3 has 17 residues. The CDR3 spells CASSHLVGQNHYSEQFF. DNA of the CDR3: TGTGCCAGCAGCCACTTGGTCGGACAGAACCACTACAGTGAGCAGTTCTTC.

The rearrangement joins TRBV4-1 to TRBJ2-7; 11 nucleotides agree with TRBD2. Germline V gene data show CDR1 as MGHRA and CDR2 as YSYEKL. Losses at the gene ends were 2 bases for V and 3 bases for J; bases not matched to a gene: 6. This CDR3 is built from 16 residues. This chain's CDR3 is CASSQIGLAGYYEQYF. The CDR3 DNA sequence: TGCGCCAGCAGCCAAATCGGACTAGCGGGTTACTACGAGCAGTACTTC.

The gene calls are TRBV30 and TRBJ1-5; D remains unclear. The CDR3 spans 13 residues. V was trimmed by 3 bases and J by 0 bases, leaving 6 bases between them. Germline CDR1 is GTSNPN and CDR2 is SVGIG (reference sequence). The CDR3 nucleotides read TGTGCCTGGAGCGAGGGTAGCAATCAGCCCCAGCATTTT. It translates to CAWSEGSNQPQHF.

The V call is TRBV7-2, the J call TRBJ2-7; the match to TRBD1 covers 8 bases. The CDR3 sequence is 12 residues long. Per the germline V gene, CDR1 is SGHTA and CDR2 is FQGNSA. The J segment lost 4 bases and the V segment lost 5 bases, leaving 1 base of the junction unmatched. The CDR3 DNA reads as TGTGCCAGCAGCCAGGGGGCGTACGAGCAGTACTTC. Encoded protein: CASSQGAYEQYF. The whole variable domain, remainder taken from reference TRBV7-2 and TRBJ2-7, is GAGVSQSPSNKVTEKGKDVELRCDPISGHTALYWYRQSLGQGLEFLIYFQGNSAPDKSGLPSDRFSAERTGGSVSTLTIQRTQQEDSAVYLCASSQGAYEQYFGPGTRLTVT.

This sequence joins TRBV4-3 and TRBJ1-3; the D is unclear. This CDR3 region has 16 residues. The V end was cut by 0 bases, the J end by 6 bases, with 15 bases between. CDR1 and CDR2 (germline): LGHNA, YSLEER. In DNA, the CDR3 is TGCGCCAGCAGCCAAGAATTGGAGGGTTCCGAAAACACCATATATTTT. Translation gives CASSQELEGSENTIYF.